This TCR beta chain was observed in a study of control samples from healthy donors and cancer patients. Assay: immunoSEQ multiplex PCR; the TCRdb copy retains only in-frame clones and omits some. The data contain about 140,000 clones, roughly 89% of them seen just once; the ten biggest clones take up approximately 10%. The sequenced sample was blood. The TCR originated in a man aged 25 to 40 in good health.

As DNA, the CDR3 is TGTGCCACCAGCCCGACTAGCGGGAGACCCGACAATGAGCAGTTCTTC. The encoded protein is CATSPTSGRPDNEQFF. The rearrangement joins TRBV24-1 to TRBJ2-1, with 12 bases lining up with TRBD2. Trimming at V came to 7 bases and at J to 5 bases, leaving 8 bases not matched to a gene. CDR1 KGHDR and CDR2 SFDVKD come from the germline V gene. The CDR3 runs to 16 residues.